This T cell receptor beta chain was sequenced during a study of T cell responses to AZD1222 COVID-19 vaccine. General observations from the study: CD4 TCRs associated with vaccination spanned spike, dominating at 160-218 and 743-854. Increases in Spike-specific TCR breadth and depth were seen after two AZD1222 doses.

In regard to this clone: What it binds is not known.

Sequenced by immunoSEQ multiplex PCR; TCRdb stores in-frame clones only, minus some. The sample includes about 160,000 clones, about 91% seen only once; the top ten take 4.4%. The CDR3 extends over 14 amino acids. The germline CDR1 and CDR2 sequences are SGHVS and FNYEAQ. The V and J ends lost 1 base and 6 bases respectively, with 7 bases between them. The origin of this receptor is an adult in good health. Source: peripheral blood, taken on day 0 of MenACWY control vaccination. The chain joins TRBV7-6 to TRBJ1-6, with D uncertain. CDR3 protein: CASSLEQLNSPLHF. The CDR3 nucleotides are TGTGCCAGCAGCTTAGAACAACTTAATTCACCCCTCCACTTT.